This T cell receptor beta chain was recorded in a study of technical replicates of blood from several donors. The data were produced by immunoSEQ multiplex PCR, yet TCRdb's version contains in-frame clones alone and is incomplete. The sample lists 73,000 or so clones, around 90% seen once, with 0.25% in the top ten. Germline values: CDR1 PRHDT, CDR2 FYEKMQ (reference sequence). V lost 5 bases to trimming and J lost 5 bases, with 15 bases between them. CDR3 size: 14 residues. This TCR derives from a human donor in good health. The gene calls are TRBV13 and TRBJ1-2; TRBD1 might be the D (6 bases). The sample was T cells isolated from PBMCs. CDR3 nucleotide sequence: TGTGCCAGCAGCCGCGAGGAAGGGGGATATGGCTACACCTTC. Residues: CASSREEGGYGYTF.